These 4 T cell receptor beta chains were sequenced from one sample in a study of blood T cells in healthy people across ages. The second PCR ran roughly 7 to 12 cycles with a sample-barcoded 5' primer and J-beta primers. TCRdb called the 5' RACE reads again in MiXCR, with one record for every CDR3 protein. The sample consists of roughly 680,000 distinct CDR3 sequences, 49% of them appearing once. Sequencing used blood. These receptors all stem from a woman aged 55-69 years in good health.

The rearrangement links TRBV20-1 to TRBJ1-1; D is unclear. The CDR3 length is 12 residues. CDR1 DFQATT and CDR2 SNEGSKA come from the germline V gene (reference sequence). V was clipped by 6 bases and J by 6 bases, with 14 bases between them. CDR3 amino acids: CSAEWLGSEAFF. The DNA of the CDR3 is TGCAGTGCCGAATGGTTGGGCTCTGAAGCTTTCTTT.

The chain couples TRBV5-1 to TRBJ2-5; perhaps D is TRBD1 or TRBD2 (5 bases each). V gave up 0 bases and J gave up 1 base, with 10 bases separating them. The CDR3 totals 15 residues. Germline V gene data show CDR1 as SGHRS and CDR2 as YFSETQ. CDR3 bases: TGCGCCAGCAGCTTGGCGGGGCAGGCCCAAGAGACCCAGTACTTC. It encodes CASSLAGQAQETQYF. Filled out from reference TRBV5-1 and TRBJ2-5, the complete variable domain reads KAGVTQTPRYLIKTRGQQVTLSCSPISGHRSVSWYQQTPGQGLQFLFEYFSETQRNKGNFPGRFSGRQFSNSRSEMNVSTLELGDSALYLCASSLAGQAQETQYFGPGTRLLVL.

The chain recombines TRBV30 with TRBJ1-1; D uncertain. The CDR3 consists of 11 residues. The V gene lost 4 bases and the J gene lost 11 bases, with 14 bases spanning the gap. The germline gives CDR1 GTSNPN, CDR2 SVGIG (reference sequence). The CDR3 DNA reads as TGTGCCTGGAAATCGCGCGACACTGCTTTCTTT. It yields the protein CAWKSRDTAFF.

The V gene is TRBV7-3, the J gene TRBJ2-1; maybe TRBD1 (5 bases). CDR1 is SGHTA, CDR2 FQGTGA, per germline. Trimming left V 5 bases short and J 5 bases short, with 13 bases between. This CDR3 spans 14 amino acids. CDR3 sequence reads: CASSTTLGDNEQFF. Here the CDR3 DNA reads TGTGCCAGCAGCACGACTCTAGGGGACAATGAGCAGTTCTTC.